This T cell receptor (beta chain) was found in a study of cytomegalovirus exposure and HLA in healthy donors. Overall study: Of the donors genotyped, approximately 430 in all, 65% to 90% fell in the Caucasian-associated ancestry cluster. Overall study findings and caveats: One cluster of highly shared sequence variants probably arose as a sequencing artifact. In a later analysis, an Asian-associated ancestry cluster reportedly showed fewer N-insertions than the approximately 700-donor mean.

About this clone: Its antigen is undetermined. One end of the junction fails to match germline, which may point to a read error.

The germline V gene encodes CDR1 SEHNR and CDR2 FQNEAQ (reference sequence). This CDR3 is built from 15 residues. 60 Vbeta and 13 Jbeta primers were used in PCR. Generated by immunoSEQ multiplex PCR, the TCRdb table keeps only in-frame clones and is missing some. The sample has 45,000 to 60,000 clones, 55% to 85% seen once. The genes are TRBV7-9 and TRBJ2-1; TRBD2 agrees at 12 bases. Sample: PBMCs. The sequence was collected from a woman in her forties or fifties in good health and CMV-seronegative. The DNA for the CDR3 is TGTGCCAGCAGCCTAGCGGGAGGGCCCGGCAATGAGCAGTTCTTC. Amino acids: CASSLAGGPGNEQFF.